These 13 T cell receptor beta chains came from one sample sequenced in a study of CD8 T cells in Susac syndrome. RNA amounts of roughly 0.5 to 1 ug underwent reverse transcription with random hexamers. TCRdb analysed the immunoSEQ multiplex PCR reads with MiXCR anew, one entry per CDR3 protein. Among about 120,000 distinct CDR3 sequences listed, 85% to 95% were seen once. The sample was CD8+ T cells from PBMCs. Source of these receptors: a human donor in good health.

CDR3 sequence: CASSPRTGGGSPLHF. The CDR3, as DNA: TGTGCCAGCAGCCCCCGGACAGGGGGCGGATCACCCCTCCACTTT. The chain uses TRBV3-1 and TRBJ1-6; 11 nucleotides line up with TRBD1. The V gene's germline CDR1 is LGHDT and CDR2 YNNKEL (reference sequence). The CDR3 is made up of 15 amino acids. The V and J ends lost 4 bases and 10 bases, in that order; junction bases with no gene match: 6.

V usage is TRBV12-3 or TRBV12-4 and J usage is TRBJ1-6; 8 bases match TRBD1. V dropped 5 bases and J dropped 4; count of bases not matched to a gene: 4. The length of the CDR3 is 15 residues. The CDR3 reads CASSPGQGYNSPLHF. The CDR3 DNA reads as TGTGCCAGCAGTCCTGGACAGGGATATAATTCACCCCTCCACTTT.

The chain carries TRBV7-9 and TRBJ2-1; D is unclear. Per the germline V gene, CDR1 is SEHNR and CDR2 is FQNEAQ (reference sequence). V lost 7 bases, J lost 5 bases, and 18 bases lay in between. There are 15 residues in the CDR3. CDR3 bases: TGTGCCAGCACCCATTCGAGTGGCCGCGACAATGAGCAGTTCTTC. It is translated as CASTHSSGRDNEQFF.

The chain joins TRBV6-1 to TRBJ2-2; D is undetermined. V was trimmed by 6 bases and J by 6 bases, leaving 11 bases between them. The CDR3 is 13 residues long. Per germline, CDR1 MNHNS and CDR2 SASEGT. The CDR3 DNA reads TGTGCCAGCAGGGCCGACGGGCCCGGGGAGCTGTTTTTT. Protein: CASRADGPGELFF.

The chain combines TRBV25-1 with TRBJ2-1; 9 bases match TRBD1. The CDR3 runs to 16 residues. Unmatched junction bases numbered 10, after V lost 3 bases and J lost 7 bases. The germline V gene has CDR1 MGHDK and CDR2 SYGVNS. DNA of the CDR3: TGTGCCAGCAGTGATTCGGGACAGGGACAGAGTAATGAGCAGTTCTTC. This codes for CASSDSGQGQSNEQFF.

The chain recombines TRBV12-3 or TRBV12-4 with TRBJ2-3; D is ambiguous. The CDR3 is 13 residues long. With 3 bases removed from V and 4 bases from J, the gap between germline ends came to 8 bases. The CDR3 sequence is CASSFLGADTQYF. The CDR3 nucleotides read TGTGCCAGCAGTTTTCTTGGCGCAGATACGCAGTATTTT.

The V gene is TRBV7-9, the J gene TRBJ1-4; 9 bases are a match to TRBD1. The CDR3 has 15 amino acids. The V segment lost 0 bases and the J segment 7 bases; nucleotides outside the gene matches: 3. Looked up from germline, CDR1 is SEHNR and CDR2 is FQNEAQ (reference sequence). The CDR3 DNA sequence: TGTGCCAGCAGCTTAGCGGGGACAGGGATTGAAAAACTGTTTTTT. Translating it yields CASSLAGTGIEKLFF.

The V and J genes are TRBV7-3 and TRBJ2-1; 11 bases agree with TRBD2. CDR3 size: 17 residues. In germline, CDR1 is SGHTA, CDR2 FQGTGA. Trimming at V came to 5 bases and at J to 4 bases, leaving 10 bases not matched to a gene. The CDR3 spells CASSRSQLAGAYNEQFF. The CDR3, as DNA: TGTGCCAGCAGCCGCAGCCAACTAGCGGGGGCGTACAATGAGCAGTTCTTC.

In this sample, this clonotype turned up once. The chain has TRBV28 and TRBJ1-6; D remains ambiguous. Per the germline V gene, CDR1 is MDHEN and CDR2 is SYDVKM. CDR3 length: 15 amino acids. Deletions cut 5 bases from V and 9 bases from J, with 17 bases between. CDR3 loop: CASSPRSGPRSPLHF. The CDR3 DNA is TGTGCCAGCAGTCCTCGGTCAGGCCCGCGTTCACCCCTCCACTTT.

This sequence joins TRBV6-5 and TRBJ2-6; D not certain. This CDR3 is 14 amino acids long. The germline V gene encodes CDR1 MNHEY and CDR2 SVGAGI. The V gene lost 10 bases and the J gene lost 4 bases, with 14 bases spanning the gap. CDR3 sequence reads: CATQLSPGANVLTF. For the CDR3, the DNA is TGTGCCACACAACTCTCGCCGGGGGCCAACGTCCTGACTTTC.

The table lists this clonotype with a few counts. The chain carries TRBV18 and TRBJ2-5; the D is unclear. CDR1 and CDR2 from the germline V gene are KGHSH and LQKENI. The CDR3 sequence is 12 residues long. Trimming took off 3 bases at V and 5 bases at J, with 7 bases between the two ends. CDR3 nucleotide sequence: TGTGCCAGCTCACCTCCCGGGGAGACCCAGTACTTC. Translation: CASSPPGETQYF.

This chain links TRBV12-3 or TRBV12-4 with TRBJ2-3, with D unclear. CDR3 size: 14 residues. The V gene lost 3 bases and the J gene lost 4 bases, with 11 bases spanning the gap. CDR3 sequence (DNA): TGTGCCAGCAGTTTCCCGAGTAGGCCAGATACGCAGTATTTT. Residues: CASSFPSRPDTQYF.

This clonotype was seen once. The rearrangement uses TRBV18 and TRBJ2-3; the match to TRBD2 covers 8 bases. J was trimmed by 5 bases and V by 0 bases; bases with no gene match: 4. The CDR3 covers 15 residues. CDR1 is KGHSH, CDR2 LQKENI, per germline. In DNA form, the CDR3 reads TGTGCCAGCTCACCACCGAGCGGGAGAGGAGATACGCAGTATTTT. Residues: CASSPPSGRGDTQYF.